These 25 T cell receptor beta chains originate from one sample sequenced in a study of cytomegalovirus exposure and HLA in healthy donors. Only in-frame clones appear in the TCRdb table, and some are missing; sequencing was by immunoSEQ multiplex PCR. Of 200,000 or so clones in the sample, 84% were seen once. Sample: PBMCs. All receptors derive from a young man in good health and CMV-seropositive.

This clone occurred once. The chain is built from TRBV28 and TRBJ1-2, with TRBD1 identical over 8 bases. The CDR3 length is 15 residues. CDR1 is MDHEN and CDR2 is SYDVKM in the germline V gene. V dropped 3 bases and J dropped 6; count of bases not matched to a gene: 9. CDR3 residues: CASSFQGRTGNGYTF. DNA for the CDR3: TGTGCCAGCAGTTTCCAAGGTCGGACAGGGAATGGCTACACCTTC.

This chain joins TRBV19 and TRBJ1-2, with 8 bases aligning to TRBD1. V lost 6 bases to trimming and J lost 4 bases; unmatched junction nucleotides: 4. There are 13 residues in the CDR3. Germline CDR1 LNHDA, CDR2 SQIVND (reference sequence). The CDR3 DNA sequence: TGTGCCAGTAGCACGGACAGGGCCTATGGCTACACCTTC. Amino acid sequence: CASSTDRAYGYTF.

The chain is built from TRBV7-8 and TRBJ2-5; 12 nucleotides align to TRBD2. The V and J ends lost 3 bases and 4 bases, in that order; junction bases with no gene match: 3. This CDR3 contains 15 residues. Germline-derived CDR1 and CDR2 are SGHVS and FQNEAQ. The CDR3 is CASSLELAGGETQYF. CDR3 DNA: TGTGCCAGCAGCTTGGAACTAGCGGGGGGAGAGACCCAGTACTTC.

The CDR3 bases are TGTGCCAGCAGCGTAGCTTCGGCGGGAGGGCCTCCACTCTACGAGCAGTACTTC. It codes for CASSVASAGGPPLYEQYF. The rearrangement uses TRBV9 and TRBJ2-7; 9 nucleotides match TRBD2. Germline CDR1 reads SGDLS; CDR2 reads YYNGEE. V lost 0 bases, J lost 3 bases, and 13 bases stayed unmatched. The CDR3 covers 18 residues.

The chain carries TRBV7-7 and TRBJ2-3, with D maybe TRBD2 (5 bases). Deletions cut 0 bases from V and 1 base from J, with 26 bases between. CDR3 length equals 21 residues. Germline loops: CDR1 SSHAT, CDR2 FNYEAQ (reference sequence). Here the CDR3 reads CASSLAPAGLQKGQGTDTQYF. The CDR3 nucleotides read TGTGCCAGCAGCTTAGCGCCGGCAGGACTCCAGAAAGGGCAGGGCACAGATACGCAGTATTTT.

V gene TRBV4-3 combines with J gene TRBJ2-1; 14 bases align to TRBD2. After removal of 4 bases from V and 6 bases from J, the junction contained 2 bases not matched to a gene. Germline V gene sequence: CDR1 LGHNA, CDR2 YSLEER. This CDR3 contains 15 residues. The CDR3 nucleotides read TGCGCCAGCAGCCCCGGGACTAGCGGGAGCAATGAGCAGTTCTTC. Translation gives CASSPGTSGSNEQFF.

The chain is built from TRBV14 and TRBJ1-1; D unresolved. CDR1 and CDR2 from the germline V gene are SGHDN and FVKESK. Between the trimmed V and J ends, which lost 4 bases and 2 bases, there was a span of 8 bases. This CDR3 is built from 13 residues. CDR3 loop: CASSRRGNTEAFF. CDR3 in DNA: TGTGCCAGCAGCCGACGAGGTAACACTGAAGCTTTCTTT.

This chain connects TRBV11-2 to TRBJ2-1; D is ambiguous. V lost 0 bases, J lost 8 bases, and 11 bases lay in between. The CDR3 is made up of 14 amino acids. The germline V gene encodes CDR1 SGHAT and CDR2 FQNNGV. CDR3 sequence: CASSLDRSSHEQFF. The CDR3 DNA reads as TGTGCCAGCAGCTTAGATAGGAGCAGTCATGAGCAGTTCTTC.

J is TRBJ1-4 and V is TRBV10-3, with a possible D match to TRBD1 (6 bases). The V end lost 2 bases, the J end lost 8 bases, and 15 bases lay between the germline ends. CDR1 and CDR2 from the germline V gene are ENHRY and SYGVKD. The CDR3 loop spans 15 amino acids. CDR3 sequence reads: CAISEPSRGGEKLFF. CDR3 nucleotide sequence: TGTGCCATCAGTGAGCCCTCCAGGGGTGGCGAAAAACTGTTTTTT.

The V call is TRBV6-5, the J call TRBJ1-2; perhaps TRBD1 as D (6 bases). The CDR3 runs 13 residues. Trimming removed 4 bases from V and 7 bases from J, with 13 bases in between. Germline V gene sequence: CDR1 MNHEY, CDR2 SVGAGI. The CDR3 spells CASSSGGRGGYTF. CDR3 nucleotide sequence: TGTGCCAGCAGTTCGGGGGGGCGGGGTGGCTACACCTTC.

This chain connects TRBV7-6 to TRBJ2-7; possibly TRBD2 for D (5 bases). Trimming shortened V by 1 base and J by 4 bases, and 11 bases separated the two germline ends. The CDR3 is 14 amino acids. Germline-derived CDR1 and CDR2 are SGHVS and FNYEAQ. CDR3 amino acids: CASSLGLREYEQYF. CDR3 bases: TGTGCCAGCAGCTTAGGTTTAAGGGAGTACGAGCAGTACTTC.

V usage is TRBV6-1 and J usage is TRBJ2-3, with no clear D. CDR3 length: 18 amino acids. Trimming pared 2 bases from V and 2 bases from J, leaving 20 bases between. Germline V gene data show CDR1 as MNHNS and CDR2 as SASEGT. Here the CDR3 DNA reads TGTGCCAGCAGTGAAACGTTCCGGTCCTCCCCGGTCACAGATACGCAGTATTTT. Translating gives CASSETFRSSPVTDTQYF.

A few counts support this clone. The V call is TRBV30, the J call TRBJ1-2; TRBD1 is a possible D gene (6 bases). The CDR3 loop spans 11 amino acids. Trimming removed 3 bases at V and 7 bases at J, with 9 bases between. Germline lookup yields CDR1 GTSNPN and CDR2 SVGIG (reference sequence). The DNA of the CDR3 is TGTGCCTGGAGCACAGGGTCTGGCTACACCTTC. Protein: CAWSTGSGYTF. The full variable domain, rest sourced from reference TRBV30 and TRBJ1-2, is SQTIHQWPATLVQPVGSPLSLECTVEGTSNPNLYWYRQAAGRGLQLLFYSVGIGQISSEVPQNLSASRPQDRQFILSSKKLLLSDSGFYLCAWSTGSGYTFGSGTRLTVV.

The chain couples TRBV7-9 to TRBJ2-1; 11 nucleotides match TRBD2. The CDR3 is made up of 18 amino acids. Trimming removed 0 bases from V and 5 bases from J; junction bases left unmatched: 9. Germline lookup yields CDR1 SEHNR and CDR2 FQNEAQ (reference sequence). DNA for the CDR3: TGTGCCAGCAGCTTAGCGAGGAGGGGGACTAGCGGACACAATGAGCAGTTCTTC. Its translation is CASSLARRGTSGHNEQFF.

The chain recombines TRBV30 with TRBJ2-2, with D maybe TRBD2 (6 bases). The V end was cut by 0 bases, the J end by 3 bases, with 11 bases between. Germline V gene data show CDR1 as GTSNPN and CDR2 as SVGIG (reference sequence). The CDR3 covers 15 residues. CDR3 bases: TGTGCCTGGAGTGTGGGGGGAGTCGACACCGGGGAGCTGTTTTTT. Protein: CAWSVGGVDTGELFF.

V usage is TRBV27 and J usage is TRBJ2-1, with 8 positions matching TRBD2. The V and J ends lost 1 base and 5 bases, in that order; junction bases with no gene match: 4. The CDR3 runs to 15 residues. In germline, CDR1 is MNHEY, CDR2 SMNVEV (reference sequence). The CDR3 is CASSLFGTRNNEQFF. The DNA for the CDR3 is TGTGCCAGCAGTTTATTTGGGACTAGAAACAATGAGCAGTTCTTC.

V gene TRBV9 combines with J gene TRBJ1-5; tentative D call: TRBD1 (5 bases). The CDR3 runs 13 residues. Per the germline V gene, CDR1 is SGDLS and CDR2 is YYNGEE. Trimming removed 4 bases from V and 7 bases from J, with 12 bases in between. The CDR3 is CASSRTGGQPQHF. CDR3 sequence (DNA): TGTGCCAGCAGCCGCACGGGGGGACAGCCCCAGCATTTT.

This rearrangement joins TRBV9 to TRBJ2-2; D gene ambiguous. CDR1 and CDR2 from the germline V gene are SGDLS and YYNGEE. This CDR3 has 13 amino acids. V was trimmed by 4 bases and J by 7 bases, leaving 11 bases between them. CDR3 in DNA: TGTGCCAGCAGCCCCCACGAGGTCGGGGAGCTGTTTTTT. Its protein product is CASSPHEVGELFF.

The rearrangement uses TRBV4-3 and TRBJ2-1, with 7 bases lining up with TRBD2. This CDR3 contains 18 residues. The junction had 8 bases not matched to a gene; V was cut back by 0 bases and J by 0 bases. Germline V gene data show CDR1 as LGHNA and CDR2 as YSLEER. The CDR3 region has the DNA TGCGCCAGCAGCCAAGATGGAGCGGGGCTAAGCTCCTACAATGAGCAGTTCTTC. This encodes CASSQDGAGLSSYNEQFF.

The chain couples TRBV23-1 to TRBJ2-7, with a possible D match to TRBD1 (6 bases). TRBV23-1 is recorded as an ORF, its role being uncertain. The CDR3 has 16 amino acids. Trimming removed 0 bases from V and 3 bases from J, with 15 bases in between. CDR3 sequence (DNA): TGCGCCAGCAGTCAATCAAAACCGGGACATATCTACGAGCAGTACTTC. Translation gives CASSQSKPGHIYEQYF.

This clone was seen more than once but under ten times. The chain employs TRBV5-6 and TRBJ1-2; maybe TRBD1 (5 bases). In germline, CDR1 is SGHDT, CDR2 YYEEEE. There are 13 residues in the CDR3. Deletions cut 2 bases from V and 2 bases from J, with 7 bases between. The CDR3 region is CASSFQGNYGYTF. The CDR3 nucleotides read TGTGCCAGCAGCTTTCAGGGAAACTATGGCTACACCTTC.

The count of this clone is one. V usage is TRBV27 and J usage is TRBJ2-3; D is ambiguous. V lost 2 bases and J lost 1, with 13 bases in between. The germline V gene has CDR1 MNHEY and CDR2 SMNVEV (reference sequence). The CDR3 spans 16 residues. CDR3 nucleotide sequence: TGTGCCAGCAGTTTAGGTAGCCTCCTTGGCACAGATACGCAGTATTTT. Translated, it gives CASSLGSLLGTDTQYF.

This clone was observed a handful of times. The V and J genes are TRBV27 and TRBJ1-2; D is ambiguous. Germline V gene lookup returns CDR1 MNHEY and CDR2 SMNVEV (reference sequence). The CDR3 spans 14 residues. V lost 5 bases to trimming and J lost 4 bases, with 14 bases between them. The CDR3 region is CASSPTRQSYGYTF. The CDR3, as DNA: TGTGCCAGCAGTCCGACCCGACAAAGCTATGGCTACACCTTC.

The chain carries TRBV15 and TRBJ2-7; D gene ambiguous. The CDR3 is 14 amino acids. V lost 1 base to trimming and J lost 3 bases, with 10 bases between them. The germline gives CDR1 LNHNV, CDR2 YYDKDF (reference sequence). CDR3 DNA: TGTGCCACCAGCAGAGCCCTAAATGGCTACGAGCAGTACTTC. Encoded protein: CATSRALNGYEQYF.

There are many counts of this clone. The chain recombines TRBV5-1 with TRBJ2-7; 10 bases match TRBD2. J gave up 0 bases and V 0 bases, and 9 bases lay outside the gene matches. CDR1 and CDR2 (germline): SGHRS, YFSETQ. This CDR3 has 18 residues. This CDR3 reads CASSLVAAGLANSYEQYF. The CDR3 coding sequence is TGCGCCAGCAGCTTGGTAGCCGCGGGACTAGCGAACTCCTACGAGCAGTACTTC.